Each of the 3 T cell receptor beta chains below was sequenced from the same sample in a study of early T cells in non-severe SARS-CoV-2 infection (TCRdb year 2021). Library construction relied on 5' RACE. TCRdb records NextSeq 500 as the sequencer. The raw public data were reprocessed by TCRdb itself: fastp quality trimming at Q25, MiXCR clonotype calling, in-frame beta chains only. Rows merge per CDR3 protein into single entries with the most common DNA and genes. The sample profile shows about 63,000 distinct CDR3 sequences; roughly 13% of them were found once. The ten largest make up around 5% of the sample. The specimen was whole blood. The receptor set was obtained from an adult who was a healthcare worker with PCR-confirmed SARS-CoV-2 infection or an uninfected control (not recorded which).

With respect to this clonotype: This may arise from a read error, as a much more abundant clone is one base away. The rearrangement links TRBV2 to TRBJ1-2, with a tentative D call TRBD1 (6 bases). Germline values: CDR1 SNHLY, CDR2 FYNNEI. This CDR3 spans 11 amino acids. The V end was cut by 5 bases, the J end by 5 bases, with 6 bases between. The CDR3 protein is CASSTGYGYTF. CDR3 nucleotides: TGTGCCAGCAGTACAGGGTATGGCTACACCTTC.

This clonotype showed up many times. V gene TRBV19 combines with J gene TRBJ2-5; TRBD2 matches 8 bases. Germline loops: CDR1 LNHDA, CDR2 SQIVND (reference sequence). CDR3 size: 14 residues. J lost 4 bases, V lost 8 bases, and 9 bases had no gene match. DNA for the CDR3: TGTGCCAGTCGACCTCGAGGACTAGCAGAGACCCAGTACTTC. This encodes CASRPRGLAETQYF.

This clonotype was counted once. One end of the junction does not line up with germline, which may come from a read error. The chain is built from TRBV19 and TRBJ2-3, with 13 bases identical to TRBD2. This CDR3 contains 16 residues. CDR1 is LNHDA, CDR2 SQIVND, per germline (reference sequence). The CDR3: CASTPGLAGATDMQYF. The CDR3 coding sequence is TGTGCCAGTACCCCAGGACTAGCGGGGGCCACAGATATGCAGTATTTT.